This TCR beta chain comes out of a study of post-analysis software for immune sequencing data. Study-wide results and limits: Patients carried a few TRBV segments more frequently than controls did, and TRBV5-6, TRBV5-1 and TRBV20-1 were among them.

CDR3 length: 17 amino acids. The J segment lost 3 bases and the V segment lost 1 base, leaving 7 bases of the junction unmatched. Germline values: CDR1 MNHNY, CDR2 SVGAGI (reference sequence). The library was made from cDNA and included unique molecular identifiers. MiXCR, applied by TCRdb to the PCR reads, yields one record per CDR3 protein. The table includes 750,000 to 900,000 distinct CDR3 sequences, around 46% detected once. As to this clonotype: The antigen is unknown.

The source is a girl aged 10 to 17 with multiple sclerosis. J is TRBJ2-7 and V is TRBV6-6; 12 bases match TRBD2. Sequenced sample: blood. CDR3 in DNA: TGTGCCAGCAGTTACTACCTGCGGACTAGCGGGGTCTACGAGCAGTACTTC. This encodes CASSYYLRTSGVYEQYF.